The source of this T cell receptor beta chain is a study of blood T cell repertoires in COVID-19. Study information: Samples came from the United States, Italy and Spain, spanning acute and convalescent COVID-19. Sources were T cells, B-cell-depleted T cells, or PBMCs; the material itself was cDNA or gDNA.

Original methodology: Reference gene primer amplification in the assay estimated nucleated cell counts. Using immunoSEQ multiplex PCR, the repertoire was profiled, and TCRdb retains in-frame clones only, with some absent. Clone size and V and J calls were adopted from that table, with D and trimming inferred from the DNA. Among about 260,000 clones listed, roughly 84% were seen once. The sequence was collected from a middle-aged woman who had recovered from COVID-19. Material for sequencing was peripheral blood.

This chain's CDR3 is CASSQAGGRETQYF. The CDR3, as DNA: TGTGCCAGCAGCCAAGCGGGGGGGCGGGAGACCCAGTACTTC. The V call is TRBV3-1 (or the pseudogene TRBV3-2), the J call TRBJ2-5, with 8 bases that match TRBD2. V lost 1 base to trimming and J lost 5 bases; unmatched junction nucleotides: 3. The germline V gene encodes CDR1 LGHDT and CDR2 YNNKEL (reference sequence). The CDR3 runs to 14 residues.